What follows are 2 T cell receptor beta chains derived from one specimen sequenced in a study of graft-versus-host responses after intestinal transplantation. The antigens of these receptors remain unknown. The protocol was immunoSEQ multiplex PCR, while the TCRdb copy is restricted to in-frame clones and leaves out a portion. The repertoire holds just over 85,000 clones, with less than 95% as singletons. Sequenced material: unstimulated CD8+ T cells sorted from spleen or lymph node cells, taken before transplant. The receptors come from a human donor who was the organ donor for an intestinal transplant.

The chain is built from TRBV19 and TRBJ2-7, with 12 bases matching TRBD1. This CDR3 contains 15 residues. Germline V lookup: CDR1 LNHDA, CDR2 SQIVND (reference sequence). J gave up 4 bases and V 6 bases, and 7 bases lay outside the gene matches. The CDR3 loop reads CASSLGQGADYEQYF. The CDR3 coding sequence is TGTGCCAGTAGCTTGGGACAGGGGGCGGATTACGAGCAGTACTTC.

J is TRBJ1-2 and V is TRBV7-9; 7 nucleotides align to TRBD1. V was pared by 11 bases and J by 8 bases, with 11 bases of the junction left unmatched. The V gene's germline CDR1 is SEHNR and CDR2 FQNEAQ (reference sequence). This CDR3 is built from 12 residues. As DNA, the CDR3 is TGTGCCTCCGCCGTAGACAGGGACGGCTACACCTTC. Protein product: CASAVDRDGYTF.